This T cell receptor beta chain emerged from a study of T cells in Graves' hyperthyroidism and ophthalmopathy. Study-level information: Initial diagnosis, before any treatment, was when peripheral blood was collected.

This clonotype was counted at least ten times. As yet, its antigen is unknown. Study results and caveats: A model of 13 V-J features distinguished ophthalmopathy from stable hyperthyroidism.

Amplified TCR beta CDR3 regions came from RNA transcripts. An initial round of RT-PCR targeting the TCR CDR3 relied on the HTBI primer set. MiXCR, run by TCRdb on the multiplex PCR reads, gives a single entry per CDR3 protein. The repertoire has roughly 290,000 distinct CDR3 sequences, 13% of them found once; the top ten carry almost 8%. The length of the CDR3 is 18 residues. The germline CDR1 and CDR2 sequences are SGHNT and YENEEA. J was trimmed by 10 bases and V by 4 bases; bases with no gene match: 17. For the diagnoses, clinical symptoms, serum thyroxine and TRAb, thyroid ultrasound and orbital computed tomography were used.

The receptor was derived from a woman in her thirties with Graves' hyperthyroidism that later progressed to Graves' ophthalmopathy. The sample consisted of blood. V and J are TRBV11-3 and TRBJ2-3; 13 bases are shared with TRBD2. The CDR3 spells CASSSRTSGGPSWSAQYF. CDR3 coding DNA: TGTGCCAGCAGCTCCCGGACTAGCGGGGGCCCTTCGTGGTCTGCGCAGTATTTT. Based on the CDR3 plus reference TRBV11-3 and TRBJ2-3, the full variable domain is EAGVVQSPRYKIIEKKQPVAFWCNPISGHNTLYWYLQNLGQGPELLIRYENEEAVDDSQLPKDRFSAERLKGVDSTLKIQPAELGDSAVYLCASSSRTSGGPSWSAQYFGPGTRLTVL.